Sequencing of this T cell receptor beta chain was carried out in a study of blood T cells in healthy people across ages. Across the whole study: Template-switching capture recovered about one barcoded beta molecule per two T cells.

The length of the CDR3 is 14 residues. The V gene's germline CDR1 is ENHRY and CDR2 SYGVKD. The study, taken as a whole, reports: Nothing was known about donor CMV status, and this possibly confounded expanded clonotype changes. Measured against age, TCR beta diversity per million T cells decreased in a roughly linear manner.

Primed by a sample-barcoded 5' primer and a J-beta primer mix, a second PCR proceeded for roughly 7 to 12 cycles. TCRdb independently ran MiXCR on the 5' RACE reads; one entry per CDR3 protein. The sample includes 540,000 or so distinct CDR3 sequences, 24% seen only once; the top ten take around 10%. There are a few counts of this clonotype. Antigen unknown. Germline and junction disagree at one end, which may indicate a read error. This same sample was also part of a study on T cells of mothers and their children. That source notes: Sequencing got over 8.5 million TCR beta CDR3 reads from each mother and several million from each child.

The sequenced material came from blood. This TCR was recovered from a boy younger than 18 in good health. The chain employs TRBV10-3 and TRBJ1-1, with D possibly being TRBD1 (5 bases). CDR3 loop: CAISDNWGNTEAFF. The CDR3 bases are TGTGCCATCAGTGATAATTGGGGGAACACCGAAGCTTTCTTT.